This TCR beta chain was retrieved from a study of T cell responses to AZD1222 COVID-19 vaccine. V lost 0 bases and J 10 bases, leaving 19 bases between the germline ends. The CDR3 sequence is 16 residues long. CDR1 and CDR2 from the germline V gene are MNHEY and SVGAGI. Findings and limits, study-wide: Spike-specific TCR breadth and depth grew following two AZD1222 doses. Mapped onto spike, vaccine-associated CD4 TCRs spanned it and were dominant at 160-218 and 743-854. Of spike-specific TCRs, nearly half reportedly target regions left unmutated in variants.

TCRdb's table, derived via immunoSEQ multiplex PCR, lists solely in-frame clones and lacks some. The sample holds some 58,000 clones, more than 75% seen once. Notes on this clone: No antigen is known for it.

The chain recombines TRBV6-5 with TRBJ2-1; tentative D call: TRBD1 (6 bases). This TCR was recovered from an adult who received the AZD1222 COVID-19 vaccine. The material sequenced was peripheral blood, taken 28 days after the second AZD1222 dose. The CDR3 sequence: CASSYSKTGPTMEQFF. The CDR3 nucleotides read TGTGCCAGCAGTTACTCAAAGACAGGACCTACAATGGAGCAGTTCTTC.